This note documents a single T cell receptor beta chain sequence. Its antigen is still unknown. The sample originates from a study of shared clonotypes between healthy human individuals. As defined, naive CD8 cells were CD45RO-negative and positively selected for CCR7, with terminally differentiated effector memory CD45RA+ cells excluded. On sorted subsets, replicate PCRs used approximately 200 ng DNA, or about 30,000 T cell genomes. Repertoires were generated with immunoSEQ multiplex PCR, while TCRdb's copy carries only in-frame clones and drops some. The table has roughly 2 million clones, roughly 95% seen once; the top ten hold around 1.1%. Germline assignment: CDR1 MNHNS and CDR2 SASEGT. The V end was cut by 5 bases, the J end by 1 base, with 14 bases between. This CDR3 region has 15 residues. Study-wide results and caveats: Generally, naive subsets (rather than memory subsets) showed larger estimated richness.

This receptor was taken from a man aged 18 to 29 in good health. The sample was naive CD8+ T cells sorted from blood. The gene calls are TRBV6-1 and TRBJ2-5; D is perhaps TRBD1 (5 bases). Written as DNA, the CDR3 is TGTGCCAGCAGTACCTGGGGCCAGCTCCAAGAGACCCAGTACTTC. Protein sequence: CASSTWGQLQETQYF.